This T cell receptor (beta chain) was documented in a study of CD8 T cells in ankylosing spondylitis. TCRdb processed the 5' RACE reads anew with MiXCR; each CDR3 protein has one entry. This table holds around 140,000 distinct CDR3 sequences, roughly an eighth found once. The CDR3 extends over 15 amino acids. Per germline, CDR1 SGHVS and CDR2 FQNEAQ. Trimming took 1 base from V and 2 from J; bases not matched to a gene: 2. This clonotype was counted many times. The sequenced sample was blood, either unsorted or a sorted T cell fraction (not recorded which). The receptor comes from a female donor with ankylosing spondylitis or in good health (not recorded which). The chain couples TRBV7-8 to TRBJ2-7; 10 nucleotides align to TRBD2. CDR3 in DNA: TGTGCCAGCAGCTTAGTTAGCGGGGGGACCTACGAGCAGTACTTC. Translation gives CASSLVSGGTYEQYF. The variable domain in full, completed from reference TRBV7-8 and TRBJ2-7, reads GAGVSQSPRYKVAKRGQDVALRCDPISGHVSLFWYQQALGQGPEFLTYFQNEAQLDKSGLPSDRFFAERPEGSVSTLKIQRTQQEDSAVYLCASSLVSGGTYEQYFGPGTRLTVT.